The clone carrying this T cell receptor (beta chain) was seen a handful of times. Its antigen is unidentified. The sample comes from a study of cytomegalovirus exposure and HLA in healthy donors. Study-level points and caveats: TCR beta V- and J-gene trimming, according to a later analysis, was linked to a missense DCLRE1C variant.

Deletions cut 0 bases from V and 8 bases from J, with 6 bases between. Germline assignment: CDR1 SGDLS and CDR2 YYNGEE. This CDR3 is built from 12 residues. PCR amplification relied on 60 Vbeta primers (plus 13 Jbeta primers). Method: immunoSEQ multiplex PCR; TCRdb's copy keeps in-frame clones and lacks some. The table records 85,000 to 120,000 clones, roughly four fifths of them present only once. Sequencing was performed on PBMCs. The V gene is TRBV9, the J gene TRBJ1-3, with a weak D call TRBD1 (6 bases). This receptor was taken from a man in his fifties in good health and CMV-seronegative. The CDR3 DNA reads TGTGCCAGCAGCGTAGAGGGGGACACCATATATTTT. Amino acid sequence: CASSVEGDTIYF.